The source of this TCR beta chain is a study of CD8 T cells in Susac syndrome. On the study more broadly: When blood was collected, patients with Susac syndrome were therapy-naive, were taking corticosteroids, or were receiving intravenous immunoglobulin alone.

This CDR3 spans 14 amino acids. V shed 8 bases and J shed 3 bases, with 17 bases lying between them. Reverse transcription of roughly 0.5 to 1 ug RNA used random hexamers. The immunoSEQ assay covered 54 Vbeta and 13 Jbeta segments for CDR3. A single record per CDR3 protein comes from TCRdb applying MiXCR to the immunoSEQ multiplex PCR reads. The sample holds around 80,000 distinct CDR3 sequences, roughly 92% seen once. This chain connects TRBV12-3 or TRBV12-4 to TRBJ2-7; D perhaps matches TRBD2 (5 bases). This TCR was recovered from a human donor with Susac syndrome. Sequenced: CD8+ T cells from PBMCs. CDR3 sequence (DNA): TGTGCCAGCCTGAAATCGGGAAATCACTACGAGCAGTACTTC. This translates into CASLKSGNHYEQYF.